The 3 T cell receptor beta chains in this list originate from one sample, sequenced in a study of blood T cell repertoires in COVID-19. Only in-frame clones appear in the TCRdb table, and some are missing; sequencing was by immunoSEQ multiplex PCR. Of roughly 520,000 clones listed, approximately 87% are singletons. The sequenced sample consisted of PBMCs or T cells enriched from blood (not recorded which). The receptors were gathered from a woman between 40 and 50 years old who had recovered from COVID-19.

The genes are TRBV5-1 and TRBJ2-1; D not certain. There are 15 residues in the CDR3. Trimming removed 0 bases from V and 0 bases from J, with 7 bases in between. The V gene's germline CDR1 is SGHRS and CDR2 YFSETQ. The CDR3 nucleotides read TGCGCCAGCAGCTTGGTCGTGGCCTCCTACAATGAGCAGTTCTTC. Amino acids: CASSLVVASYNEQFF.

The chain links TRBV12-3 or TRBV12-4 to TRBJ2-7; 10 positions match TRBD2. Trimming cost V 9 bases and J 5 bases; bases outside gene matches: 7. CDR3 size: 13 residues. CDR3 DNA: TGTGCCAGTTCTAGCGGGAGTACCCACGAGCAGTACTTC. This gives the protein CASSSGSTHEQYF.

V is TRBV19 and J is TRBJ1-5; no reliable D call. This CDR3 region has 15 residues. Between the trimmed V and J ends, which lost 3 bases and 1 base, there was a span of 10 bases. Germline lookup yields CDR1 LNHDA and CDR2 SQIVND (reference sequence). CDR3 coding DNA: TGTGCCAGTAGTATTGCGGTTTTGAGCAATCAGCCCCAGCATTTT. Its translation: CASSIAVLSNQPQHF.